This T cell receptor beta chain comes out of a study of blood T cell repertoires in COVID-19 (dated by TCRdb to 2020 to 2022). Background on the whole study: Samples from collaborators originated in the United States, Italy and Spain and spanned both the acute and convalescent phases of COVID-19. The material from the prospective study consisted of cDNA or gDNA derived from T cells, B-cell-depleted T cells, or PBMCs. Subjects who had been exposed to COVID-19, were actively infected with it, or had recovered from it provided the deeply sampled blood TCRbeta repertoires that made up the dataset. A freely available public database, intended as a resource for researchers studying the immune response to SARS-CoV-2, is where the repertoires were released. The samples were drawn from the first 160 participants of the ongoing ImmuneRACE study and from some 1,300 subjects provided by 6 global collaborators. Sample metadata almost always included a de-identified subject ID, COVID-19 status, age in years and sex. HLA class I and class II types, where available, came from metadata supplied by the sample provider rather than from assay-based typing. The full study reports these points: The quantity of clinical and demographic metadata differed by source and by participant and was supplied without curation.

To note about this clone: No cognate antigen has been identified for it. Nothing much larger sits one base from this clone, and base qualities are not available.

TCRbeta CDR3 regions were amplified from genomic DNA using the immunoSEQ Assay, a bias-controlled multiplex PCR. On the authors' methods: Within the assay, amplification of reference gene primers was used to estimate how many nucleated cells each sample contained. Sequence reads were collapsed and filtered to measure the absolute abundance of every unique TCRbeta CDR3 rearrangement. Productive Simpson clonality was computed per sample as the square root of Simpson's diversity index over productive rearrangements. Drawn from immuneACCESS, this table holds only the in-frame rearrangements with V and J called that TCRdb kept. Clones are partly lost; checked studies trace under half to an unresolved V gene and leave the rest unexplained. The DNA was the basis for D and trimming; V, J and clone size are from that table. The sample table records fewer than 250,000 clones; 80% to 90% of these occur just once. The top ten hold just over 2.5% of the sample.

Enrolling through a virtual design, the prospective study's participants ranged in age from about 18 to 100 years and lived across roughly 23 United States geographic areas. In the prospective study, participants were assigned to cohorts based on the clinical history participants reported in a screening survey and a study questionnaire. Mobile phlebotomists in the prospective study collected whole blood, serum and a nasopharyngeal or oropharyngeal swab from every participant. Additional blood draws and questionnaires over an approximately two-month period could optionally be provided by prospective study participants. Blood samples from the prospective study were shipped frozen or at room temperature prior to DNA extraction. The CDR3 measures 16 amino acids from cysteine to phenylalanine. Of the read, only the CDR3 DNA is kept; its 48 bases are in frame from base 1. V and J are trimmed by 4 bases and 0 bases, and the gene matches miss 7 bases of the junction. Taken from the germline V gene, the CDR1 and CDR2 loops are SGHTA and FQGNSA.

The chain joins TRBV7-2 to TRBJ1-2; 8 bases in the middle match TRBD1. This clonotype originated in a woman aged 25 to 39 with acute COVID-19. Specimen: PBMCs or T cells enriched from blood (not recorded which). The nucleotide sequence is TGTGCCAGCAGCTCACGCCTGGACAGGGCTAACTATGGCTACACCTTC. This codes for CASSSRLDRANYGYTF.